This T cell receptor (beta chain) originates from a study of beta chain features in type 1 diabetes. Germline CDR1 and CDR2: MGHDK and SYGVNS. The CDR3 sequence is 13 residues long. Trimming took 9 bases from V and 0 from J, leaving 6 bases between them. The sequenced template was cDNA made from the entire isolated RNA. Some clones are missing from TCRdb's copy, which holds only in-frame ones; the method was immunoSEQ multiplex PCR. The sample consists of 150,000 to 190,000 clones, over 7.5% of them appearing once. This chain joins TRBV25-1 and TRBJ2-6, with D hard to call. Input material: central memory CD4+ T cells from blood. The TCR sequence derives from a man younger than 35 in good health. This chain's CDR3 is CARRGSGANVLTF. The CDR3 coding sequence is TGTGCCAGGAGAGGCTCTGGGGCCAACGTCCTGACTTTC.